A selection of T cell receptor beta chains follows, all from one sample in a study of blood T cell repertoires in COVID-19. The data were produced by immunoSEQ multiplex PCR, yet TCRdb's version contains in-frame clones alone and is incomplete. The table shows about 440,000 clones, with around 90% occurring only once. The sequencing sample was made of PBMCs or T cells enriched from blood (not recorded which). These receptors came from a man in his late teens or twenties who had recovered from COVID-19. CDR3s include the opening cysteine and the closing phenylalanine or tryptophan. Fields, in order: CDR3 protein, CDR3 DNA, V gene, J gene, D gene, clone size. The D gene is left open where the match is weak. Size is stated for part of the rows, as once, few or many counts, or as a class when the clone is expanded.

CDR3aa: CASSFQTGGEKLFF; CDR3nt: TGCGCCAGCAGCTTCCAGACAGGCGGAGAAAAACTGTTTTTT; v_gene: TRBV5-1; j_gene: TRBJ1-4; d_gene: NA; abundance: NA
CDR3aa: CASSQDRGRVGYTF; CDR3nt: TGTGCCAGCAGCCAAGACAGGGGGCGGGTTGGCTACACCTTC; v_gene: TRBV4-2; j_gene: TRBJ1-2; d_gene: TRBD1; abundance: NA
CDR3aa: CASSLTDSAAYEQYF; CDR3nt: TGCGCCAGCAGCCTAACGGACAGCGCCGCCTACGAGCAGTACTTC; v_gene: TRBV4-1; j_gene: TRBJ2-7; d_gene: NA; abundance: NA
CDR3aa: CASSQGTQVRRQETQYF; CDR3nt: TGTGCCAGCAGCCAAGGTACACAGGTTAGACGCCAAGAGACCCAGTACTTC; v_gene: TRBV3-1/TRBV3-2; j_gene: TRBJ2-5; d_gene: NA; abundance: NA
CDR3aa: CASRVGTSGGPKNIQYF; CDR3nt: TGTGCCAGCAGGGTCGGGACTAGCGGGGGGCCGAAAAACATTCAGTACTTC; v_gene: TRBV2; j_gene: TRBJ2-4; d_gene: TRBD2; abundance: NA
CDR3aa: CASSNQGISYEQYF; CDR3nt: TGTGCCAGCAGTAACCAGGGGATCTCCTACGAGCAGTACTTC; v_gene: TRBV28; j_gene: TRBJ2-7; d_gene: NA; abundance: NA
CDR3aa: CASSQSYFEDTDTQYF; CDR3nt: TGTGCCAGCAGCCAATCCTACTTCGAAGACACAGATACGCAGTATTTT; v_gene: TRBV3-1/TRBV3-2; j_gene: TRBJ2-3; d_gene: NA; abundance: NA
CDR3aa: CASSLAGSTNEKLFF; CDR3nt: TGTGCCAGCAGTTTAGCAGGGTCAACTAATGAAAAACTGTTTTTT; v_gene: TRBV28; j_gene: TRBJ1-4; d_gene: NA; abundance: NA
CDR3aa: CASSLGDLEGYEQYF; CDR3nt: TGTGCCAGCAGCTTAGGAGACCTGGAGGGTTATGAGCAGTACTTC; v_gene: TRBV7-8; j_gene: TRBJ2-7; d_gene: NA; abundance: NA
CDR3aa: CASSEGGQSGRQYF; CDR3nt: TGCGCCAGCAGTGAAGGAGGGCAATCTGGGAGGCAGTACTTC; v_gene: TRBV10-1; j_gene: TRBJ2-7; d_gene: NA; abundance: NA
CDR3aa: CASSQPSFLETQYF; CDR3nt: TGTGCCAGCAGTCAACCTAGCTTCTTGGAGACCCAGTACTTC; v_gene: TRBV6-2/TRBV6-3; j_gene: TRBJ2-5; d_gene: NA; abundance: few
CDR3aa: CASSSGTGEGYEQYF; CDR3nt: TGTGCCAGCAGCTCTGGGACAGGGGAAGGGTACGAGCAGTACTTC; v_gene: TRBV27; j_gene: TRBJ2-7; d_gene: TRBD1; abundance: NA
CDR3aa: CASSPSSGSPLEQYF; CDR3nt: TGCGCCAGCAGTCCCTCGAGCGGGAGCCCCCTCGAGCAGTACTTC; v_gene: TRBV4-1; j_gene: TRBJ2-7; d_gene: TRBD2; abundance: NA
CDR3aa: CASSPDDRNSPLHF; CDR3nt: TGTGCCAGCAGCCCGGACGACAGAAATTCACCCCTCCACTTT; v_gene: TRBV7-8; j_gene: TRBJ1-6; d_gene: NA; abundance: NA
CDR3aa: CASSSPMRRMNTEAFF; CDR3nt: TGTGCCAGCAGCTCCCCTATGAGGCGTATGAACACTGAAGCTTTCTTT; v_gene: TRBV7-9; j_gene: TRBJ1-1; d_gene: NA; abundance: NA
CDR3aa: CASSPGASGNTIYF; CDR3nt: TGTGCCAGCAGCCCAGGGGCCTCTGGAAACACCATATATTTT; v_gene: TRBV13; j_gene: TRBJ1-3; d_gene: NA; abundance: NA